This TCR beta chain originates from a study of cytomegalovirus exposure and HLA in healthy donors. General study results and limits: Rarity characterized most TCR sequences, yet some public TCRs appeared in many donors. The classifier, whose performance was assessed in both the original and validation cohorts, reportedly diagnosed cytomegalovirus status with high specificity and sensitivity.

Researchers ran the PCR with 60 Vbeta and 13 Jbeta primers. Here immunoSEQ multiplex PCR was the method, and the copy in TCRdb shows in-frame clones only, minus some. The sample lists under 150,000 clones; around 80% were seen once. Regarding this clone: Its target is not known.

Sequencing used PBMCs. The TCR sequence derives from a woman between 45 and 60 years old in good health and CMV-seropositive.

The chain's CDR3 is CASSLRAGDTEAFF. The CDR3 DNA reads as TGTGCCAGCAGTTTAAGGGCGGGGGACACTGAAGCTTTCTTT. The chain links TRBV27 to TRBJ1-1; TRBD1 might be the D (5 bases). Germline loops: CDR1 MNHEY, CDR2 SMNVEV (reference sequence). This CDR3 contains 14 residues. V lost 2 bases and J 3 bases, leaving 10 bases between the germline ends.